The source of this T cell receptor beta chain is a study of monozygotic twins with inflammatory bowel disease. TCRdb processed the 5' RACE reads again and assigns one entry to each CDR3 protein, with no DNA. The sample table sets out 300,000 to 450,000 distinct CDR3 sequences. The CDR3 covers 15 residues. CDR1 is MNHNS and CDR2 is SASEGT in the germline V gene. The sequenced sample was blood. This TCR derives from a human donor with ulcerative colitis or Crohn's disease, or a healthy co-twin of an affected twin (not recorded which). V is TRBV6-1 and J is TRBJ1-3; TCRdb designates TRBD1, a call that cannot be tested without DNA. CDR3 region: CASRSGTFSGNTIYF.